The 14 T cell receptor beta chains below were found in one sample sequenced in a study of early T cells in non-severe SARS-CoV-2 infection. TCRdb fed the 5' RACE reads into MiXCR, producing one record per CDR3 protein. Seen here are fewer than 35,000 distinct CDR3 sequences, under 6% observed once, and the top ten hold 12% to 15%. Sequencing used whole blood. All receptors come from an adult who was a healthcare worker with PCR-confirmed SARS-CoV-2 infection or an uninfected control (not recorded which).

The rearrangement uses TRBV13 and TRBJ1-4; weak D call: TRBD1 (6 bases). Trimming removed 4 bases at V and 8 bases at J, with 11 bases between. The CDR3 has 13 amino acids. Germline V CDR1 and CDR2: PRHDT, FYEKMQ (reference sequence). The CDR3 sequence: CASSSPRGEKLFF. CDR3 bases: TGTGCCAGCAGCTCCCCTAGGGGGGAAAAACTGTTTTTT. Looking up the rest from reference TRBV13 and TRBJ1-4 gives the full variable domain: AAGVIQSPRHLIKEKRETATLKCYPIPRHDTVYWYQQGPGQDPQFLISFYEKMQSDKGSIPDRFSAQQFSDYHSELNMSSLELGDSALYFCASSSPRGEKLFFGSGTQLSVL.

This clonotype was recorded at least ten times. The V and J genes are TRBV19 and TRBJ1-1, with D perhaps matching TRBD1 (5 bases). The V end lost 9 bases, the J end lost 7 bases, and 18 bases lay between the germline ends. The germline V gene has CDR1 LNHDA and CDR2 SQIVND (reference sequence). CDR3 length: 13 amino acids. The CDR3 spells CASLPRDGGEAFF. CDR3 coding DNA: TGTGCCAGCCTCCCCCGTGATGGGGGTGAAGCTTTCTTT.

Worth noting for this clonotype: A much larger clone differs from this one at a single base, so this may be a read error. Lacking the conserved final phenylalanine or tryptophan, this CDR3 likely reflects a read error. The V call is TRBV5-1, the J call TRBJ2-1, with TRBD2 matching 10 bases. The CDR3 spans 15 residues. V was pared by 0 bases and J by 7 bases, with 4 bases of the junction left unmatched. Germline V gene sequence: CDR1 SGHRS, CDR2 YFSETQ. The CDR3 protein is CASSLEASGGNEQFS. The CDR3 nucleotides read TGCGCCAGCAGCTTGGAGGCTAGCGGGGGTAATGAGCAGTTCTCC.

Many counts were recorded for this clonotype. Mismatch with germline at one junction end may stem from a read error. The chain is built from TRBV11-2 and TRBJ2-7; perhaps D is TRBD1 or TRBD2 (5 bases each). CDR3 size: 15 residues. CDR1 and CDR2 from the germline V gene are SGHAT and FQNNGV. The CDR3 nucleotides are TGTGCCAGCAGCCTAGAAGCATGGGGGAACTACGAGCAGTACTTC. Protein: CASSLEAWGNYEQYF.

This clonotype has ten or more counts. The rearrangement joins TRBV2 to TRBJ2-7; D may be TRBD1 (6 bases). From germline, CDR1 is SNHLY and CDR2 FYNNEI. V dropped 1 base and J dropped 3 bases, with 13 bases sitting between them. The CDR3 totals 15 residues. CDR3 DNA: TGTGCCAGCAGTGAAGACCTGACAGGTGTCTACGAGCAGTACTTC. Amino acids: CASSEDLTGVYEQYF.

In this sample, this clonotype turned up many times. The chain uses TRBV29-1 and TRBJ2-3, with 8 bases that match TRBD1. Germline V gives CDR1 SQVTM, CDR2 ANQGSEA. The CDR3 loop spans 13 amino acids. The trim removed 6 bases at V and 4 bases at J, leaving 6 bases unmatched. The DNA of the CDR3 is TGCAGCGTGCTTCAGACAGGGGCAGATACGCAGTATTTT. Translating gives CSVLQTGADTQYF.

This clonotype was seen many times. CDR3: CASSYLRGQDDGYTF. DNA of the CDR3: TGTGCCAGCAGTTATCTAAGGGGACAAGACGATGGCTACACCTTC. This chain joins TRBV6-5 and TRBJ1-2, with D possibly TRBD1 on 6 matching bases. The V gene lost 3 bases and the J gene lost 6 bases, with 17 bases spanning the gap. Per germline, CDR1 MNHEY and CDR2 SVGAGI. The CDR3 length is 15 residues.

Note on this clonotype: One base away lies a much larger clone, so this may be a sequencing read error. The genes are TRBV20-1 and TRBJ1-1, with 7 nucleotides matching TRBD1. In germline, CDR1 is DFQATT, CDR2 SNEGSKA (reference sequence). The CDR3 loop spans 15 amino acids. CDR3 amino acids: CSTRVSTGLNTEAFF. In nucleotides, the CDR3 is TGCAGTACTAGAGTATCGACAGGGTTGAACACTGAAGCTTTCTTT.

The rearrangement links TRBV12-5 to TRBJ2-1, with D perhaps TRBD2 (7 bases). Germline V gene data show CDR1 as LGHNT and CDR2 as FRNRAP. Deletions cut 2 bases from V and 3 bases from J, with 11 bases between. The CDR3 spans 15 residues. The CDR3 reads CASGLRGGLYNEQFF. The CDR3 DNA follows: TGTGCTAGTGGTTTGAGGGGGGGCCTCTACAATGAGCAGTTCTTC.

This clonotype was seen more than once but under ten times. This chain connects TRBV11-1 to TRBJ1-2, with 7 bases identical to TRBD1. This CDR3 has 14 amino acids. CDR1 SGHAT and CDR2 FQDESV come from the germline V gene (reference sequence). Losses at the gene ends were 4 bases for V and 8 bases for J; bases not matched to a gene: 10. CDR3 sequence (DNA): TGTGCCAGCAGCTCCGACAGGGAAGGGAGAGGCTACACCTTC. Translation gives CASSSDREGRGYTF.

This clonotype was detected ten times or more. The CDR3 reads CASSQRRLAGEYNEQFF. DNA for the CDR3: TGTGCCAGCAGCCAGAGAAGACTAGCGGGGGAGTACAATGAGCAGTTCTTC. The chain is built from TRBV4-2 and TRBJ2-1, with 12 bases matching TRBD2. Trimming cost V 3 bases and J 4 bases; bases outside gene matches: 7. The germline V gene encodes CDR1 LGHNA and CDR2 YNFKEQ. The CDR3 is 17 residues long.

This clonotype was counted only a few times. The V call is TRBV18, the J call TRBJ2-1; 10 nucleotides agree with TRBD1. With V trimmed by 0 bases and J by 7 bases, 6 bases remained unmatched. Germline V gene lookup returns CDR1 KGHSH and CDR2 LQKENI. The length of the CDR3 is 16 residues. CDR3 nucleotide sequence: TGTGCCAGCTCACCACCGGGACAGGGGAGAGTAAATGAGCAGTTCTTC. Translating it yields CASSPPGQGRVNEQFF.

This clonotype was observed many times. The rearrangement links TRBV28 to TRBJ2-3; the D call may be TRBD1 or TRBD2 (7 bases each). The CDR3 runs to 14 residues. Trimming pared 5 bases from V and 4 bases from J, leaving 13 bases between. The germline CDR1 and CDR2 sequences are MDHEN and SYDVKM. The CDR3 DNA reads TGTGCCAGCAGTCCGACAGGGAGGGCAGATACGCAGTATTTT. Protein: CASSPTGRADTQYF.

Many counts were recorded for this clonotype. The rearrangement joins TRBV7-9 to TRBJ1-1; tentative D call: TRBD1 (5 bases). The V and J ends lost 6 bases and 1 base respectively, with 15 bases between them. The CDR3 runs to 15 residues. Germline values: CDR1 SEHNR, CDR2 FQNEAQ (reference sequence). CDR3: CASSPGGTENTEAFF. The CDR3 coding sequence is TGTGCCAGCAGTCCGGGGGGGACTGAGAACACTGAAGCTTTCTTT.